These 12 T cell receptor beta chains were all obtained from the same sample, sequenced in a study of blood T cells in healthy people across ages. The authors ran a second PCR of about 7 to 12 cycles using a sample-barcoded 5' primer and a J-beta primer mix. Using its own MiXCR run on the 5' RACE reads, TCRdb lists one record per CDR3 protein. The sample consists of about 780,000 distinct CDR3 sequences, about half of them appearing once. The sequencing input was blood. All receptors come from a man aged 80 or over in good health.

Only a few counts were recorded for this clonotype. The V and J genes are TRBV4-2 and TRBJ2-1, with 9 bases lining up with TRBD2. Trimming at V came to 0 bases and at J to 5 bases, leaving 5 bases not matched to a gene. This CDR3 spans 16 amino acids. Looked up from germline, CDR1 is LGHNA and CDR2 is YNFKEQ. The CDR3 sequence is CASSQEGTSLDNEQFF. CDR3 sequence (DNA): TGTGCCAGCAGCCAAGAGGGGACTAGCCTGGACAATGAGCAGTTCTTC.

CDR3 loop: CASSQDEGSNEQFF. For the CDR3, the DNA is TGTGCCAGCAGCCAAGATGAGGGATCCAATGAGCAGTTCTTC. The chain is built from TRBV3-1 and TRBJ2-1; D possibly corresponds to TRBD2 (5 bases). Germline V gene sequence: CDR1 LGHDT, CDR2 YNNKEL (reference sequence). This CDR3 spans 14 amino acids. The germline V and J ends were trimmed by 0 bases and 6 bases, with 9 bases remaining between them.

The V gene is TRBV20-1, the J gene TRBJ2-5, with D perhaps assigned TRBD1 or TRBD2 (5 bases each). V was pared by 3 bases and J by 9 bases, with 14 bases between. This CDR3 spans 12 amino acids. Germline assignment: CDR1 DFQATT and CDR2 SNEGSKA (reference sequence). CDR3 nucleotides: TGCAGTGCTAGGGACATTGGAGGCGCCCAGTACTTC. It specifies CSARDIGGAQYF.

V usage is TRBV9 and J usage is TRBJ2-5, with D unresolved. The CDR3 is 15 residues long. CDR1 SGDLS and CDR2 YYNGEE come from the germline V gene. V lost 0 bases and J lost 2, with 11 bases in between. CDR3 in DNA: TGTGCCAGCAGCGTAGGGAACAGCGCACAAGAGACCCAGTACTTC. This sequence encodes CASSVGNSAQETQYF. The full variable domain, its missing parts supplied by reference TRBV9 and TRBJ2-5, is DSGVTQTPKHLITATGQRVTLRCSPRSGDLSVYWYQQSLDQGLQFLIQYYNGEERAKGNILERFSAQQFPDLHSELNLSSLELGDSALYFCASSVGNSAQETQYFGPGTRLLVL.

The chain uses TRBV3-1 and TRBJ2-5; D unresolved. The J call may be incorrect, as the DNA end agrees better with TRBJ2-7. From germline, CDR1 is LGHDT and CDR2 YNNKEL (reference sequence). The CDR3 has 13 residues. CDR3 nucleotides: TGTGCCAGCAGCCAAGATTCGAACTACGAGCAGTACTTC. Protein: CASSQDSNYEQYF.

This clonotype was seen ten or more times. This chain uses TRBV10-3 with TRBJ2-3; 7 bases line up with TRBD2. CDR3 length: 15 residues. Looked up from germline, CDR1 is ENHRY and CDR2 is SYGVKD. V shed 4 bases and J 3 bases; nucleotides not matched to a gene: 7. In DNA form, the CDR3 reads TGTGCCATCAGTGCTGAGGGAGGGCCTACAGATACGCAGTATTTT. Translation gives CAISAEGGPTDTQYF.

This chain links TRBV3-1 with TRBJ2-3; D possibly corresponds to TRBD1 (6 bases). Looked up from germline, CDR1 is LGHDT and CDR2 is YNNKEL (reference sequence). The CDR3 contains 15 residues. Trimming removed 1 base at V and 2 bases at J, with 10 bases between. The CDR3 protein is CASSQAGAFTDTQYF. The CDR3, as DNA: TGTGCCAGCAGCCAAGCAGGGGCCTTCACAGATACGCAGTATTTT.

This clonotype was detected ten times or more. CDR3 nucleotides: TGCAGCGCCAGAACCGGGACGGTTAACACCGGGGAGCTGTTTTTT. This translates into CSARTGTVNTGELFF. V usage is TRBV29-1 and J usage is TRBJ2-2; perhaps D is TRBD1 or TRBD2 (5 bases each). This CDR3 spans 15 amino acids. Germline V gene lookup returns CDR1 SQVTM and CDR2 ANQGSEA. The V gene lost 7 bases and the J gene lost 2 bases, with 17 bases spanning the gap.

This clonotype was seen a handful of times. This chain uses TRBV30 with TRBJ2-7, with D tentatively TRBD1 (5 bases). The J call may be mistaken, given a closer DNA end match to TRBJ2-5. The CDR3 has 11 amino acids. CDR1 and CDR2 (germline): GTSNPN, SVGIG (reference sequence). CDR3 DNA sequence: TGTGCCTGGAGTAACAGGGAGACCCAGTACTTC. The encoded protein is CAWSNRETQYF.

V gene TRBV9 combines with J gene TRBJ1-3; D not resolved. The germline CDR1 and CDR2 sequences are SGDLS and YYNGEE. V lost 3 bases and J 5 bases, leaving 15 bases between the germline ends. The CDR3 covers 15 residues. DNA of the CDR3: TGTGCCAGCAGCGAGGCAGGCATTAACCGAAACACCATATATTTT. This codes for CASSEAGINRNTIYF.

CDR3 DNA sequence: TGCAGCGTTGACACAGGGGCCCTAATGAACACTGAAGCTTTCTTT. Translated, it gives CSVDTGALMNTEAFF. This rearrangement joins TRBV29-1 to TRBJ1-1; 7 nucleotides match TRBD1. CDR1 and CDR2 (germline): SQVTM, ANQGSEA. The CDR3 is made up of 15 amino acids. V gave up 3 bases and J gave up 0 bases; unmatched junction bases: 7. Complete variable domain (other parts from reference TRBV29-1 and TRBJ1-1): SAVISQKPSRDICQRGTSLTIQCQVDSQVTMMFWYRQQPGQSLTLIATANQGSEATYESGFVIDKFPISRPNLTFSTLTVSNMSPEDSSIYLCSVDTGALMNTEAFFGQGTRLTVV.

This chain connects TRBV4-1 to TRBJ1-2; D is uncertain. V dropped 0 bases and J dropped 0 bases, with 8 bases sitting between them. In germline, CDR1 is MGHRA, CDR2 YSYEKL. The CDR3 covers 15 residues. The CDR3 protein is CASSQDVVSNYGYTF. The CDR3 DNA reads as TGCGCCAGCAGCCAAGACGTGGTTTCTAACTATGGCTACACCTTC.